These 5 T cell receptor beta chains came from one sample sequenced in a study of Tregs in tolerant kidney transplant recipients. The method was immunoSEQ multiplex PCR; TCRdb's version includes in-frame clones alone and lacks a portion of them. The sample carries roughly 250,000 clones, about 86% recorded once. Sequencing input: CD4+ T cells from blood. Receptor source: a human donor in good health.

For this clone: Additional DNA sequences in this sample encode the identical CDR3. The chain has TRBV5-1 and TRBJ2-1, with D perhaps TRBD1 (5 bases). Looked up from germline, CDR1 is SGHRS and CDR2 is YFSETQ. This CDR3 spans 13 amino acids. Trimming stripped 4 bases from V and 3 bases from J, with 8 bases between. This CDR3 reads CASSIDSYNEQFF. In DNA, the CDR3 is TGCGCCAGCAGCATCGACAGCTACAATGAGCAGTTCTTC.

The genes are TRBV19 and TRBJ1-1, with D perhaps matching TRBD1 (6 bases). The V and J ends lost 4 bases and 2 bases respectively, with 17 bases between them. CDR1 and CDR2 (germline): LNHDA, SQIVND (reference sequence). The CDR3 is made up of 16 amino acids. CDR3 region: CASSNRVDGRNTEAFF. CDR3 sequence (DNA): TGTGCCAGTAGTAACAGGGTAGACGGGAGAAACACTGAAGCTTTCTTT.

The chain is built from TRBV4-1 and TRBJ1-5; tentative D call: TRBD1 (6 bases). This CDR3 is built from 15 residues. Trimming removed 4 bases from V and 4 bases from J, with 14 bases in between. Per germline, CDR1 MGHRA and CDR2 YSYEKL. The DNA of the CDR3 is TGCGCCAGCAGCCCGTCACAGGGCCGGAATCAGCCCCAGCATTTT. Encoded protein: CASSPSQGRNQPQHF.

This sequence joins TRBV11-2 and TRBJ1-1; 9 positions match TRBD1. J gave up 1 base and V 5 bases, and 11 bases lay outside the gene matches. Germline V gene data show CDR1 as SGHAT and CDR2 as FQNNGV. The CDR3 extends over 17 amino acids. The CDR3 nucleotides read TGTGCCAGCAGCCCATTGGACAGGGGAAGAGGGAACACTGAAGCTTTCTTT. This encodes CASSPLDRGRGNTEAFF.

V is TRBV7-7 and J is TRBJ2-3; D is uncertain. Germline CDR1 is SSHAT and CDR2 is FNYEAQ (reference sequence). The CDR3 has 13 amino acids. V shed 5 bases and J shed 4 bases, with 10 bases lying between them. CDR3 amino acids: CASSPRLADTQYF. The CDR3 DNA is TGTGCCAGCAGCCCAAGGCTCGCAGATACGCAGTATTTT.